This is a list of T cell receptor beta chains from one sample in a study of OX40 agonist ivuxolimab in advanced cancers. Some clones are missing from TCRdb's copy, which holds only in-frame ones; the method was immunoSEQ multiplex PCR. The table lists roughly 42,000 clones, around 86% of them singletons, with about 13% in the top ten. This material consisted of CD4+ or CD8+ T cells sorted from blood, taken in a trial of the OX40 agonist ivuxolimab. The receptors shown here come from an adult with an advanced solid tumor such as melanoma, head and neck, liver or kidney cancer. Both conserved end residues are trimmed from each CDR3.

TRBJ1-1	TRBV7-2	ASSPLSIGAEAF
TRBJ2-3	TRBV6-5	ASRVVGGPDTQY
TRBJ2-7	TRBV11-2	ASTLTGGEQY
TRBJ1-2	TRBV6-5	ASSTQGTGHGYT
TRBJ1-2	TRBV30	ARGDLSYGYT
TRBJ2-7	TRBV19	ASSPFRGYRIFEQY
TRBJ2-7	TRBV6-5	ASSPFTSGISEQY
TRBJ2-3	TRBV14	ASSQGRTDTQY
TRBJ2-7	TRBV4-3	ASSQDKITYEQY
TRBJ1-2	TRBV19	ASNPGNYGYT
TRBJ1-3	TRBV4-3	ASSPIDRGTGNTIY
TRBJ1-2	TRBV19	ASSTTGTVQVVGYT
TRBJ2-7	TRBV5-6	ASGTVSYEQY
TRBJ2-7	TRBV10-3	AISESGIIDPEQY
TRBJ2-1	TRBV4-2	ASSPGVSYNEQF
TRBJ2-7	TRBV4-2	ASSHTAGEQY
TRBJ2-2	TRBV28	ASTPGTGYPGELF
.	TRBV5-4	ASSDGGPEQY
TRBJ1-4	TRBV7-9	ASSSDNLQGAATNEKLF
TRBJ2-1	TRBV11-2	ASSFVGQGYNEQF
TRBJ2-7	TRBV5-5	ASSLAAGSYEQY
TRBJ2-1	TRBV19	ASSIRGEIDAQRHNEQF
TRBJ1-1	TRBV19	ASRPIRDANTEAF
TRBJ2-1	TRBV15	ATSRAEWTGNDEQF
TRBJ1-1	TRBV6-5	ASSYYRGAEAF
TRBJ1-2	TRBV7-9	ASSFMDRVYGYT
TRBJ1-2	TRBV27	ASSSQGWGYT
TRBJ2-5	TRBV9	ASSVGLAGVPKYQETQY
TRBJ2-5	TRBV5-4	ASGPVGGGGETQY
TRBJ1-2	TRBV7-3	ASSRGTGAGYGYT
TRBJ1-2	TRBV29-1	SVEAHHGYT
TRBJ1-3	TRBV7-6	ASSRGRSSGNTIY
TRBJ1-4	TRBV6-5	ASSSTGLNEKLF
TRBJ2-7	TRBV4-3	ASSFMALDRDSSYEQY
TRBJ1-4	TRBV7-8	ASKPNQQGANEKLF
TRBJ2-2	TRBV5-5	ASSLEGQGFIGELF
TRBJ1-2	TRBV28	ASSLRQGESYGYT
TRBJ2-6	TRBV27	ASRIRDSGANVLT
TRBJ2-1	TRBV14	ASSHRQGVLENEQF
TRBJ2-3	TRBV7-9	ASSSLGGGTDTQY
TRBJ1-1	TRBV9	ASSPGGAEAF
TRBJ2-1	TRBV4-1	ASSQEWQFYNEQF
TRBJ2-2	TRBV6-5	ASSLRGGTNTGELF
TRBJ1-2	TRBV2	ASRGQGNLWNYGYT
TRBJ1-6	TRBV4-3	ASSQALVNSPLH
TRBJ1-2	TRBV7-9	ASSFDRGRFGD
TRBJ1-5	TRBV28	ASSIRDGNQPQH
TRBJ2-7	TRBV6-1	ASTLRDLNYEQY
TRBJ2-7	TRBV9	ASSSRPGTPSSYEQY
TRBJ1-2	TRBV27	TSSLHKDLLLYGYT
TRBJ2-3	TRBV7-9	ASSLEVGTDTQY
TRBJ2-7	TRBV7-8	ASTDFGRTGEQY
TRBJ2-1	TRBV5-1	ASSQETGGGEQF
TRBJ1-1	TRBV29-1	SVGSGMNTEAF
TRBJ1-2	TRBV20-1	SVGTDGYT